The clone carrying this T cell receptor beta chain was seen at least ten times. Its target is not known. The data are from a study of neurological immune-mediated disorders. General observations from the study: For the multiple sclerosis repertoire cluster, an association with any clinical or MRI feature was absent. Because no CDR3 amino acid sequences were shared across subjects by expanded clones, private repertoires were suggested in all groups. Levels of TCR clonal expansion peaked in HTLV-1-associated myelopathy and reached their lowest in multiple sclerosis, under those of healthy controls.

It was by 5'RACE with 10-nucleotide random UMIs that the cDNA was made. TCRdb redid the calling of the 5' RACE reads with MiXCR, one entry per CDR3 protein. The table records just under 60,000 distinct CDR3 sequences, roughly 2.5% of them present only once. Deletions cut 3 bases from V and 5 bases from J, with 11 bases between. CDR1 and CDR2 (germline): PRHDT, FYEKMQ (reference sequence). CDR3 length: 13 residues. The chain couples TRBV13 to TRBJ2-7; maybe TRBD1 (6 bases). This receptor was obtained from a man aged 50-60 years with multiple sclerosis. Sequenced material: PBMCs. The CDR3 sequence: CASSFNRVNEQYF. The CDR3 DNA reads as TGTGCCAGCAGCTTCAACAGGGTCAACGAGCAGTACTTC.